The 21 T cell receptor beta chains in this list originate from one sample, sequenced in a study of blood T cells in healthy people across ages. Together with a sample-barcoded 5' primer, a J-beta primer mix was included in a second PCR lasting roughly 7 to 11 cycles. TCRdb called the 5' RACE reads again in MiXCR, with one record for every CDR3 protein. The sample includes under 700,000 distinct CDR3 sequences, 24% of them seen just once. This sample was shared with a second study, whose subject was T cells of mothers and their children.

Material: blood. The receptor source for this set is a boy aged 10-17 years in good health.

The chain has TRBV7-8 and TRBJ1-1; D is ambiguous. The germline gives CDR1 SGHVS, CDR2 FQNEAQ. The CDR3 is 15 residues long. Trimming took off 3 bases at V and 3 bases at J, with 14 bases between the two ends. CDR3 sequence: CASSLVRGSDTEAFF. In DNA, the CDR3 is TGTGCCAGCAGCTTGGTTCGGGGATCGGACACTGAAGCTTTCTTT.

This clonotype was counted only a few times. The chain couples TRBV7-9 to TRBJ2-2; 10 nucleotides agree with TRBD1. The germline gives CDR1 SEHNR, CDR2 FQNEAQ (reference sequence). This CDR3 comprises 12 residues. J lost 6 bases, V lost 8 bases, and 0 bases had no gene match. The CDR3 DNA is TGTGCCAGCGGACAGGGGGCCGGGGAGCTGTTTTTT. Translation: CASGQGAGELFF.

This clonotype appeared a few times. The rearrangement links TRBV21-1 to TRBJ1-2; TRBD1 is taken as the D call from the table, unchecked against the DNA. TRBV21-1 is a known pseudogene. The CDR3 is 17 amino acids. As DNA, the CDR3 is TGTGCCAGCAGCAAAACGGACAGGGTCGGGGCCCGGCGTGGCTACACCTTC. This codes for CASSKTDRVGARRGYTF.

This clonotype was counted a few times. The chain recombines TRBV6-6 with TRBJ1-3; a weak D match, TRBD1 (5 bases). The CDR3 has 16 residues. Trimming pared 7 bases from V and 0 bases from J, leaving 16 bases between. Germline CDR1 and CDR2: MNHNY and SVGAGI (reference sequence). CDR3 region: CASTHGATISGNTIYF. The CDR3 bases are TGTGCCAGCACCCACGGGGCCACAATCTCTGGAAACACCATATATTTT.

This clonotype was detected only a few times. Mismatch with germline at one junction end may stem from a read error. J is TRBJ2-3 and V is TRBV7-3; D is perhaps TRBD2 (6 bases). Germline V gene lookup returns CDR1 SGHTA and CDR2 FQGTGA. The CDR3 consists of 17 residues. The CDR3 DNA follows: TGTGTCAGCAGCTTCCAACCCGGGACTGATTACACAGATACGCAGTATTTT. Protein sequence: CVSSFQPGTDYTDTQYF.

This clonotype was found a few times. The CDR3 loop is CASAEQPTDTQYF. CDR3 coding DNA: TGCGCCAGCGCGGAACAGCCCACAGATACGCAGTATTTT. This sequence joins TRBV5-1 and TRBJ2-3, with D uncertain. Germline-derived CDR1 and CDR2 are SGHRS and YFSETQ. The CDR3 contains 13 residues. V lost 7 bases and J 2 bases, leaving 11 bases between the germline ends.

This clonotype was detected only a few times. This may be a read error: a much more frequent sequence differs by one nucleotide. The chain joins TRBV7-2 to TRBJ2-7; 10 bases line up with TRBD1. This CDR3 spans 14 amino acids. In germline, CDR1 is SGHTA, CDR2 FQGNSA. The DNA for the CDR3 is TGTGCCAGCAGCTTTGGGACAGGGGATTACGGGCAGTACTTC. This gives the protein CASSFGTGDYGQYF. Looking up the rest from reference TRBV7-2 and TRBJ2-7 gives the full variable domain: GAGVSQSPSNKVTEKGKDVELRCDPISGHTALYWYRQSLGQGLEFLIYFQGNSAPDKSGLPSDRFSAERTGGSVSTLTIQRTQQEDSAVYLCASSFGTGDYGQYFGPGTRLTVT.

This clonotype came up a few times. CDR3 region: CASSLTRELGEFF. Here the CDR3 DNA reads TGTGCCAGCAGCTTAACGCGGGAGCTGGGGGAGTTCTTC. This sequence joins TRBV7-9 and TRBJ2-1, with 7 positions matching TRBD2. The V gene end was trimmed by 2 bases and the J gene end by 14 bases; junction bases not matched to a gene: 9. Germline assignment: CDR1 SEHNR and CDR2 FQNEAQ (reference sequence). The CDR3 is made up of 13 amino acids.

This clonotype was recorded a few times. This rearrangement joins TRBV7-9 to TRBJ1-1, with D uncertain. CDR1 SEHNR and CDR2 FQNEAQ come from the germline V gene (reference sequence). V dropped 4 bases and J dropped 6 bases, with 15 bases sitting between them. CDR3 size: 14 residues. In DNA, the CDR3 is TGTGCCAGCAGCTCTTCAGGTCCTTCGGCTGAAGCTTTCTTT. Translation: CASSSSGPSAEAFF.

This clonotype was seen a handful of times. This chain joins TRBV12-3 or TRBV12-4 and TRBJ2-5, with TRBD2 matching over 11 bases. The length of the CDR3 is 16 residues. Trimming cost V 5 bases and J 2 bases; bases outside gene matches: 7. The CDR3 is CASSTRLAGIQETQYF. In DNA, the CDR3 is TGTGCCAGCAGTACGAGACTAGCGGGGATTCAAGAGACCCAGTACTTC.

The genes are TRBV6-1 and TRBJ2-6; no clear D. The CDR3 runs 16 residues. Trimming removed 0 bases at V and 1 base at J, with 7 bases between. CDR1 and CDR2 from the germline V gene are MNHNS and SASEGT. The CDR3 DNA reads as TGTGCCAGCAGTGAAGCGATAGGGTCTGGGGCCAACGTCCTGACTTTC. Protein product: CASSEAIGSGANVLTF.

This clonotype was observed a single time. The CDR3 sequence is CASSLGGWGQPQHF. CDR3 in DNA: TGCGCCAGCAGCTTGGGTGGCTGGGGGCAGCCCCAGCATTTT. The genes are TRBV5-1 and TRBJ1-5; D perhaps matches TRBD1 (5 bases). Germline lookup yields CDR1 SGHRS and CDR2 YFSETQ. The CDR3 covers 14 residues. V was trimmed by 0 bases and J by 7 bases, leaving 11 bases between them. The variable domain in full, completed from reference TRBV5-1 and TRBJ1-5, reads KAGVTQTPRYLIKTRGQQVTLSCSPISGHRSVSWYQQTPGQGLQFLFEYFSETQRNKGNFPGRFSGRQFSNSRSEMNVSTLELGDSALYLCASSLGGWGQPQHFGDGTRLSIL.

This clonotype was seen a handful of times. The V call is TRBV21-1, the J call TRBJ2-7; the table's D call of TRBD2 was not tested on the DNA. TRBV21-1 is recorded as a pseudogene. The CDR3 totals 19 residues. CDR3 bases: TGTGCCAGCAGCAAAGTTCAAGACACCGGGACTAGCGGATACTACGAGCAGTACTTC. Translating gives CASSKVQDTGTSGYYEQYF.

This clonotype was recorded many times. The J gene is TRBJ2-5, the V gene TRBV6-6, with 10 bases identical to TRBD2. After removal of 6 bases from V and 2 bases from J, the junction contained 3 bases not matched to a gene. The germline V gene has CDR1 MNHNY and CDR2 SVGAGI (reference sequence). The CDR3 extends over 14 amino acids. The CDR3 bases are TGTGCCAGCAGGAGTAGCGGGGGGCAAGAGACCCAGTACTTC. This codes for CASRSSGGQETQYF.

The chain links TRBV2 to TRBJ1-4; D is unresolved. The CDR3 runs to 14 residues. CDR1 and CDR2 (germline): SNHLY, FYNNEI. With 7 bases removed from V and 3 bases from J, the gap between germline ends came to 12 bases. CDR3 region: CASTIGVANEKLFF. CDR3 DNA: TGTGCCAGCACTATCGGCGTAGCTAATGAAAAACTGTTTTTT.

The CDR3 DNA reads as TGTGCCACCAGCGGAATAGCTTCTGGGGCCAACGTCCTGACTTTC. Translating gives CATSGIASGANVLTF. This sequence joins TRBV15 and TRBJ2-6; D is unclear. The germline V gene encodes CDR1 LNHNV and CDR2 YYDKDF (reference sequence). CDR3 length: 15 amino acids. Deletions cut 5 bases from V and 1 base from J, with 9 bases between.

The chain joins TRBV20-1 to TRBJ2-5, with 7 bases identical to TRBD2. This CDR3 comprises 15 residues. Per germline, CDR1 DFQATT and CDR2 SNEGSKA (reference sequence). Trimming at V came to 0 bases and at J to 2 bases, leaving 6 bases not matched to a gene. CDR3 loop: CSARDSKGLQETQYF. CDR3 sequence (DNA): TGCAGTGCTAGAGATTCCAAGGGACTACAAGAGACCCAGTACTTC.

This clonotype has just a few counts. The chain combines TRBV12-5 with TRBJ2-5; 11 bases are a match to TRBD1. Germline V CDR1 and CDR2: LGHNT, FRNRAP. The CDR3 contains 15 residues. Germline trimming cut 7 bases from V and 1 base from J; bases unmatched to any gene: 5. CDR3 sequence reads: CASAEDRGLQETQYF. CDR3 nucleotide sequence: TGTGCTAGTGCCGAGGACAGGGGGCTCCAAGAGACCCAGTACTTC.

The table lists this clonotype with a few counts. V usage is TRBV28 and J usage is TRBJ2-1, with 10 bases fitting TRBD1. Germline trimming cut 2 bases from V and 1 base from J; bases unmatched to any gene: 11. CDR1 and CDR2 from the germline V gene are MDHEN and SYDVKM. The CDR3 is 19 residues long. The CDR3 bases are TGTGCCAGCAGTTTACCGGGACAGGGGAGGTGGGGGTCCTACAATGAGCAGTTCTTC. This sequence encodes CASSLPGQGRWGSYNEQFF.

This rearrangement joins TRBV18 to TRBJ1-4; D might be TRBD1 (5 bases). V shed 2 bases and J shed 0 bases, with 13 bases lying between them. Germline V gene data show CDR1 as KGHSH and CDR2 as LQKENI. CDR3 length equals 17 residues. The chain's CDR3 is CASSPGGPGATNEKLFF. In nucleotides, the CDR3 is TGTGCCAGCTCACCAGGGGGACCGGGGGCAACTAATGAAAAACTGTTTTTT. Supplemented by reference TRBV18 and TRBJ1-4, the full variable domain reads NAGVMQNPRHLVRRRGQEARLRCSPMKGHSHVYWYRQLPEEGLKFMVYLQKENIIDESGMPKERFSAEFPKEGPSILRIQQVVRGDSAAYFCASSPGGPGATNEKLFFGSGTQLSVL.

This clonotype was observed many times. This chain uses TRBV20-1 with TRBJ2-3, with TRBD2 identical over 10 bases. This CDR3 has 15 residues. CDR1 and CDR2 (germline): DFQATT, SNEGSKA (reference sequence). The junction had 5 bases not matched to a gene; V was cut back by 1 base and J by 4 bases. DNA for the CDR3: TGCAGTGCTAGAGTAGCGGGGGGCGAGGCAGATACGCAGTATTTT. Its translation is CSARVAGGEADTQYF.